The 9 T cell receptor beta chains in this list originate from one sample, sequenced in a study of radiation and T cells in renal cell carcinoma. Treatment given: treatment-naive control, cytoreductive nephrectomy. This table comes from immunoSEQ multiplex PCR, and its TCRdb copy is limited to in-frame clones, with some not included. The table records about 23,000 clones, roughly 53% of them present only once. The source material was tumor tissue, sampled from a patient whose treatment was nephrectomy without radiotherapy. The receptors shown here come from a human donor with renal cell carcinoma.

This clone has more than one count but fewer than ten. This CDR3 reads CASSPMGRSPLHF. The CDR3 DNA sequence: TGTGCCAGCTCACCAATGGGTCGATCACCCCTCCACTTT. The J gene is TRBJ1-6, the V gene TRBV18; D is unresolved. Germline V lookup: CDR1 KGHSH, CDR2 LQKENI. Trimming cost V 2 bases and J 10 bases, with 9 bases left between them. The length of the CDR3 is 13 residues.

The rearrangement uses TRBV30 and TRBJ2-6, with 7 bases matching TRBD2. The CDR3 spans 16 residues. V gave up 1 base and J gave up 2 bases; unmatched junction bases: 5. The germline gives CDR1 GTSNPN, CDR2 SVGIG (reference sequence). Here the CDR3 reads CAWSGSAGAGANVLTF. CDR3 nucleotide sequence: TGTGCCTGGAGTGGGAGCGCGGGAGCTGGGGCCAACGTCCTGACTTTC.

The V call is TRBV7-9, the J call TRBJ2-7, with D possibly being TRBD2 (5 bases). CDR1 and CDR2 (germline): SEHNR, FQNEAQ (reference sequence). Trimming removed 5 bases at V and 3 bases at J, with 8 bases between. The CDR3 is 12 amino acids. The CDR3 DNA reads TGTGCCAGCAGCGACTACATCTACGAGCAGTACTTC. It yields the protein CASSDYIYEQYF.

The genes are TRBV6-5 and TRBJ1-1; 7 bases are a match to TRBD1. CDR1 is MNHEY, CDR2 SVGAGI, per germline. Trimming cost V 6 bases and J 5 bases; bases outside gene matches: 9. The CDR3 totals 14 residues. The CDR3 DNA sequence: TGTGCCAGCAGCCGACAGGGTTTGGGAACTGAAGCTTTCTTT. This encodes CASSRQGLGTEAFF.

Here the CDR3 reads CASSQDFGGGDFKQETQYF. In DNA, the CDR3 is TGCGCCAGCAGCCAAGATTTCGGCGGGGGAGACTTTAAACAAGAGACCCAGTACTTC. V usage is TRBV4-3 and J usage is TRBJ2-5; TRBD2 matches at 7 bases. Per the germline V gene, CDR1 is LGHNA and CDR2 is YSLEER. With V trimmed by 0 bases and J by 2 bases, 15 bases remained unmatched. This CDR3 has 19 residues.

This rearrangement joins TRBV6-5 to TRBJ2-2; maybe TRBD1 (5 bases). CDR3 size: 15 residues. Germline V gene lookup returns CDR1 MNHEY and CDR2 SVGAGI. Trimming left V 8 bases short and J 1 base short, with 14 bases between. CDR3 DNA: TGTGCCAGCCGTCTCGACAGCGTGAACACCGGGGAGCTGTTTTTT. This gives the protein CASRLDSVNTGELFF.

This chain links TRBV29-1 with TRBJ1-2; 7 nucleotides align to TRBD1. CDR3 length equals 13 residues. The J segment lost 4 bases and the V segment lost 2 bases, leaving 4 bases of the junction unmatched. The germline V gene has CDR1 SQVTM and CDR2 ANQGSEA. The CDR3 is CSVEQTGSYGYTF. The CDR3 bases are TGCAGCGTTGAACAGACAGGGAGCTATGGCTACACCTTC.

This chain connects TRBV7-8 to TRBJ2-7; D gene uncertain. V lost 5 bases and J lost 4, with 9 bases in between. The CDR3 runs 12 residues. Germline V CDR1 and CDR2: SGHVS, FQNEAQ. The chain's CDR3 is CASSPLGYEQYF. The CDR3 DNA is TGTGCCAGCAGCCCTCTAGGGTACGAGCAGTACTTC.

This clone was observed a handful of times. The CDR3: CASSQITNEQFF. The CDR3 DNA reads as TGTGCCAGCAGCCAAATCACCAATGAGCAGTTCTTC. The V and J genes are TRBV4-2 and TRBJ2-1; D is unclear. Trimming pared 2 bases from V and 6 bases from J, leaving 5 bases between. The germline gives CDR1 LGHNA, CDR2 YNFKEQ. The CDR3 covers 12 residues.